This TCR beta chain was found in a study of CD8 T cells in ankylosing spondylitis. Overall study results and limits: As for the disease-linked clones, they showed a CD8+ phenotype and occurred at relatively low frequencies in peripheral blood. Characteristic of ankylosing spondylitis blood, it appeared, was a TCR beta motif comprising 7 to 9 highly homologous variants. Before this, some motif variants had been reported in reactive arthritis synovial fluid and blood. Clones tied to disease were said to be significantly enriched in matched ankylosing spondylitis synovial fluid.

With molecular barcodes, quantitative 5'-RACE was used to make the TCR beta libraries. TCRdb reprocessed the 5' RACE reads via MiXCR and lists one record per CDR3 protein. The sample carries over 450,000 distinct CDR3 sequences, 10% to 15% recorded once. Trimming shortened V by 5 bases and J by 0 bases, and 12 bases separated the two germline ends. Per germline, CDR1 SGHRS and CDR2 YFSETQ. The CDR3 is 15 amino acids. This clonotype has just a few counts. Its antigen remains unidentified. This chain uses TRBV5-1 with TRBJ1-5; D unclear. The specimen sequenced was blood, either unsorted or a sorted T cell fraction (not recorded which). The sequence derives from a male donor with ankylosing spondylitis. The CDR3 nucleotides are TGCGCCAGCAGACAAACACAGAATAGCAATCAGCCCCAGCATTTT. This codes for CASRQTQNSNQPQHF.